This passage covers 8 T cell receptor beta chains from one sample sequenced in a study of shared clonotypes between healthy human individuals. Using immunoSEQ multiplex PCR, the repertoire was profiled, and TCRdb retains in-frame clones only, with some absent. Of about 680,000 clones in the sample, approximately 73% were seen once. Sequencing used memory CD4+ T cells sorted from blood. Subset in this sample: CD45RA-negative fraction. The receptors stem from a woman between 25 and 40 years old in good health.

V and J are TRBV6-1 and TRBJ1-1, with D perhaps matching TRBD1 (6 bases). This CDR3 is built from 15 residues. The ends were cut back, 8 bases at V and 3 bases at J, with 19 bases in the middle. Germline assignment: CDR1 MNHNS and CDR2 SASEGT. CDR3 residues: CASGTSRGVHTEAFF. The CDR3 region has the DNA TGTGCCAGCGGCACATCCAGGGGAGTACACACTGAAGCTTTCTTT.

The CDR3 region is CASSVLTSGAEQYF. Written as DNA, the CDR3 is TGTGCCAGCAGCGTTCTGACTAGCGGGGCCGAGCAGTACTTC. The chain joins TRBV21-1 to TRBJ2-7; no DNA check was done on the table's D call, TRBD2. TRBV21-1 is a listed pseudogene. This CDR3 region has 14 residues.

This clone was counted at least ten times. The DNA of the CDR3 is TGTGCCAGTAGTATAATTCTAGCGGGTGAGCAGTTCTTC. Translating gives CASSIILAGEQFF. V usage is TRBV19 and J usage is TRBJ2-1, with TRBD2 matching 8 bases. Looked up from germline, CDR1 is LNHDA and CDR2 is SQIVND (reference sequence). The CDR3 consists of 13 residues. Unmatched junction bases numbered 3, after V lost 2 bases and J lost 9 bases. Full variable domain (remainder filled in from reference TRBV19 and TRBJ2-1): DGGITQSPKYLFRKEGQNVTLSCEQNLNHDAMYWYRQDPGQGLRLIYYSQIVNDFQKGDIAEGYSVSREKKESFPLTVTSAQKNPTAFYLCASSIILAGEQFFGPGTRLTVL.

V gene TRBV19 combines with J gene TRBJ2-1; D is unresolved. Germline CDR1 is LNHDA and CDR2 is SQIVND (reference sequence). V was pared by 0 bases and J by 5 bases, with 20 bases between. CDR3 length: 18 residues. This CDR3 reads CASSIDVPWRPVHNEQFF. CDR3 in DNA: TGTGCCAGTAGTATAGATGTCCCTTGGCGCCCTGTACACAATGAGCAGTTCTTC.

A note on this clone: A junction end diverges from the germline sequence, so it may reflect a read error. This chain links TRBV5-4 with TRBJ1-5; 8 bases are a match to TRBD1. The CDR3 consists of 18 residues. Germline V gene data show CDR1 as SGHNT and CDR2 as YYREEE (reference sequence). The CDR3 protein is CAGRFVGQGLHSNQPQHF. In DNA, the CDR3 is TGTGCCGGCAGGTTCGTAGGACAGGGATTACATAGCAATCAGCCCCAGCATTTT.

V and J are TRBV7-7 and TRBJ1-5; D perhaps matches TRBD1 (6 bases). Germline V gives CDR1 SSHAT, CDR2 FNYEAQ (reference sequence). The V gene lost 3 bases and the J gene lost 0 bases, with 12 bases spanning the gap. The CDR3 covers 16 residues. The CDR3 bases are TGTGCCAGCAGCTTTGATACGGGACATAGCAATCAGCCCCAGCATTTT. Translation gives CASSFDTGHSNQPQHF.

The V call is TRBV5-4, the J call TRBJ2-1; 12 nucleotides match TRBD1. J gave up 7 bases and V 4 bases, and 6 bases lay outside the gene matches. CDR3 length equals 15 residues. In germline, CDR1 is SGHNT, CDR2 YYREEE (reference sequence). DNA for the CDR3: TGTGCCAGCAGCGGTGGGACAGGGGGCGTAAATGAGCAGTTCTTC. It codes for CASSGGTGGVNEQFF.

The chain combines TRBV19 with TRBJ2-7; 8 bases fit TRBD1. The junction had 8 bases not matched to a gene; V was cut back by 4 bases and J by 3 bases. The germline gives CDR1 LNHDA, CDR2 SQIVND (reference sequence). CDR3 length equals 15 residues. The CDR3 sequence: CASSRGPGGYYEQYF. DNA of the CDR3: TGTGCCAGTAGTAGAGGTCCAGGGGGCTACTACGAGCAGTACTTC.